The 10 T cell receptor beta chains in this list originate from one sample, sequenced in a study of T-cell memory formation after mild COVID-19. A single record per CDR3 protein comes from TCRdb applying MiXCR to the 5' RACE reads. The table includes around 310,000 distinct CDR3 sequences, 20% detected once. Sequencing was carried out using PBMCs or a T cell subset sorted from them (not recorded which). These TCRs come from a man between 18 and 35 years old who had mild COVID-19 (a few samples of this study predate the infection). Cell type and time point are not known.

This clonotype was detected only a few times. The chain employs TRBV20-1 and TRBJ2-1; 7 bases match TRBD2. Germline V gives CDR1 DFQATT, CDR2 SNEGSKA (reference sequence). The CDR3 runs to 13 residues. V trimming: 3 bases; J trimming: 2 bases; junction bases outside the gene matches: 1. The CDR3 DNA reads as TGCAGTGCTAGCGGGGGGACCTACAATGAGCAGTTCTTC. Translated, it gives CSASGGTYNEQFF.

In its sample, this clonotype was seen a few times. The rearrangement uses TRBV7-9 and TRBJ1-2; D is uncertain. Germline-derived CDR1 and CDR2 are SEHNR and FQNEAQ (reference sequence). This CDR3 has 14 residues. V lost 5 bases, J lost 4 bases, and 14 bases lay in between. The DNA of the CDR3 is TGTGCCAGCAGCGTACAAGCCGGGAGCTATGGCTACACCTTC. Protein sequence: CASSVQAGSYGYTF. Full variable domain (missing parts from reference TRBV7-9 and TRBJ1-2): DTGVSQNPRHKITKRGQNVTFRCDPISEHNRLYWYRQTLGQGPEFLTYFQNEAQLEKSRLLSDRFSAERPKGSFSTLEIQRTEQGDSAMYLCASSVQAGSYGYTFGSGTRLTVV.

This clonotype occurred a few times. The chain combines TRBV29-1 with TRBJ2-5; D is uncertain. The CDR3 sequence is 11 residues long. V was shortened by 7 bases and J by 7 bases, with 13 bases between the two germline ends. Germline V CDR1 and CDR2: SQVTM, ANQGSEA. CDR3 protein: CSAAEPATQYF. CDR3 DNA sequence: TGCAGCGCCGCGGAGCCTGCGACCCAGTACTTC.

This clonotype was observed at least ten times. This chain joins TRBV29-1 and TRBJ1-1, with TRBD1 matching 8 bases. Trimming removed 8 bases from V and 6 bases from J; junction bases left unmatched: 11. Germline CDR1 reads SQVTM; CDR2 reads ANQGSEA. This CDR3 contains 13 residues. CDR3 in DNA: TGCAGCACCTGGGGGCAGGGGGCATCTGAAGCTTTCTTT. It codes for CSTWGQGASEAFF.

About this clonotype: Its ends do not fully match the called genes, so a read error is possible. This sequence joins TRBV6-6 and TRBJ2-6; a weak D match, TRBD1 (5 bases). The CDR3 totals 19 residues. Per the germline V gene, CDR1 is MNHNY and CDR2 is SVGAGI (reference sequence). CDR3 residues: CDSSYSQQVARSGANVLTF. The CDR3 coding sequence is TGTGACAGCAGTTACAGTCAACAGGTGGCCCGCTCTGGGGCCAACGTCCTGACTTTC.

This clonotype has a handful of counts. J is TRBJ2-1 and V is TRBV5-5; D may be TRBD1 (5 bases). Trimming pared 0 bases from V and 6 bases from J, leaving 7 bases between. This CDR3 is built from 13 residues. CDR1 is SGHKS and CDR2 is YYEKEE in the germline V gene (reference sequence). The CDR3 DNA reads TGTGCCAGCAGCTTGGTAGGGGCCAATGAGCAGTTCTTC. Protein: CASSLVGANEQFF.

The CDR3 region has the DNA TGTGCCATCGCCACAGGGCTAAATCAGCCCCAGCATTTT. It translates to CAIATGLNQPQHF. This sequence joins TRBV10-3 and TRBJ1-5; D is possibly TRBD1 (6 bases). Per the germline V gene, CDR1 is ENHRY and CDR2 is SYGVKD. The CDR3 loop spans 13 amino acids. The ends were cut back, 8 bases at V and 4 bases at J, with 12 bases in the middle.

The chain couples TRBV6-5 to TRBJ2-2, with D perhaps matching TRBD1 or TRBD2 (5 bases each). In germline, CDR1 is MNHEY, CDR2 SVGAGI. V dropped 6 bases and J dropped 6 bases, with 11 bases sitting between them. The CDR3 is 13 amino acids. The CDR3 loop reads CASRRGAAGELFF. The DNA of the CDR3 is TGTGCCAGCAGGAGAGGGGCTGCCGGGGAGCTGTTTTTT.

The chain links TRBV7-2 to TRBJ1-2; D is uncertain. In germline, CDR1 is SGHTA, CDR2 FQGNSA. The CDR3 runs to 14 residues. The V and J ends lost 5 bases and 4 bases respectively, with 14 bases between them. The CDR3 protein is CASSPLRDIYGYTF. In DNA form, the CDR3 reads TGTGCCAGCAGCCCGTTGAGGGATATCTATGGCTACACCTTC. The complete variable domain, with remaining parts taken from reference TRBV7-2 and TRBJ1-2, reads GAGVSQSPSNKVTEKGKDVELRCDPISGHTALYWYRQSLGQGLEFLIYFQGNSAPDKSGLPSDRFSAERTGGSVSTLTIQRTQQEDSAVYLCASSPLRDIYGYTFGSGTRLTVV.

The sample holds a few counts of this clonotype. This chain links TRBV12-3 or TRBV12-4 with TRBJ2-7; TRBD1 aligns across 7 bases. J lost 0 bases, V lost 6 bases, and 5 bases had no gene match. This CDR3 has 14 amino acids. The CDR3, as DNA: TGTGCCAGCAGATCGACAGGGCACTCCTACGAGCAGTACTTC. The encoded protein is CASRSTGHSYEQYF.